The present entry profiles one T cell receptor (beta chain) with its context. This sample is part of a study of technical replicates of blood from several donors. Libraries were prepared by immunoSEQ multiplex PCR; TCRdb keeps only in-frame clonotypes and omits some of them. The table records about 85,000 clones, roughly 94% of them present only once. Trimming at V came to 6 bases and at J to 4 bases, leaving 11 bases not matched to a gene. The CDR3 totals 15 residues. Germline V lookup: CDR1 MNHEY, CDR2 SVGAGI. The sample consisted of T cells isolated from PBMCs. V and J are TRBV6-5 and TRBJ1-2; 7 bases map to TRBD1. The sequence came from a human donor in good health. As DNA, the CDR3 is TGTGCCAGCAGGGTCGGGACCCAGGGGGTCTATGGCTACACCTTC. Translation: CASRVGTQGVYGYTF.